This TCR beta chain was sequenced in a study of blood T cell repertoires in COVID-19. For the study at large: Sites in the United States, Italy and Spain provided acute and convalescent COVID-19 samples. Nucleic acid was either cDNA or gDNA, and it came from T cells, B-cell-depleted T cells, or PBMCs.

Germline V gene sequence: CDR1 SGHNT, CDR2 YYREEE (reference sequence). Losses at the gene ends were 9 bases for V and 6 bases for J; bases not matched to a gene: 18. The CDR3 loop spans 16 amino acids. Living in 25 or so US areas, the participants were between about 18 and 100 years of age. Cohorts were based on clinical histories the participants reported. The method was immunoSEQ multiplex PCR; TCRdb's version includes in-frame clones alone and lacks a portion of them. The repertoire holds about 270,000 clones, with approximately 86% as singletons. Sample: PBMCs or T cells enriched from blood (not recorded which). The source of this sequence is a woman aged 18-30 years who had recovered from COVID-19. The chain combines TRBV5-4 with TRBJ2-1; 7 nucleotides line up with TRBD1. The CDR3 DNA reads TGTGCCACCGTCCGAGGAGCAGGGGGAGTCCCCAATGAGCAGTTCTTC. Amino acids: CATVRGAGGVPNEQFF.